This is a list of T cell receptor beta chains from one sample in a study of radiation and T cells in renal cell carcinoma. Data came from immunoSEQ multiplex PCR; TCRdb stores just in-frame clones and leaves some out. Of 120,000 to 150,000 clones listed, over 80% are singletons. Sequenced here: blood, sampled from a patient whose treatment included radiotherapy and nephrectomy. These receptor sequences come from a woman between 45 and 60 years old with renal cell carcinoma. Both conserved end residues are part of each CDR3. The D gene is left open where the match is weak. Size tells how often a clone was seen (once, few, many) or the class of an expanded clone, and some rows leave it out.

clone_size d_call j_call v_call cdr3_nt cdr3_aa
few TRBD1 TRBJ2-2 TRBV7-9 TGTGCCAGCAGCTTAGGGTCCGGACAGGGGAACACCGGGGAGCTGTTTTTT CASSLGSGQGNTGELFF
- - TRBJ2-1 TRBV5-6 TGTGCCAGCAGCTTGGGGTGGGAGCAGTTCTTC CASSLGWEQFF
- - TRBJ1-3 TRBV30 TGTGCCTGGAGTGTTAGGTCGGGTCAGGGCAGAAGCACCATATATTTT CAWSVRSGQGRSTIYF
once - TRBJ2-7 TRBV4-3 TGCGCCAGCAGCCCATTATTAGCTGGGGCCTACGAGCAGTACTTC CASSPLLAGAYEQYF
- - TRBJ2-1 TRBV5-4 TGTGCCAGCAGCTTGTGGGGTTTAGGGGGGCCGGCCCATGAGCAGTTCTTC CASSLWGLGGPAHEQFF
- - TRBJ1-5 TRBV6-5 TGTGCCAGCAATTTGCAGGGGAGTAATCAGCCCCAGCATTTT CASNLQGSNQPQHF
- - TRBJ1-6 TRBV27 TGTGCCAGCAGCCCAGCCGGGACCGCACCAAATTCACCCCTCCACTTT CASSPAGTAPNSPLHF
few TRBD1 TRBJ1-2 TRBV7-6 TGTGCCAGCAGCTTAAGTCCGGGACAGGGGGCGCAAGGCTACACCTTC CASSLSPGQGAQGYTF
- - TRBJ2-5 TRBV5-1 TGCGCCAGCAGCCCTAGTGTGGGGGGTCTGGAGACCCAGTACTTC CASSPSVGGLETQYF
few - TRBJ1-5 TRBV5-1 TGCGCCAGCAGCCCGGACTGGGGCAATCAGCCCCAGCATTTT CASSPDWGNQPQHF
- - TRBJ2-5 TRBV29-1 TGCAGCGTTGACGGCGTCCAAGAGACCCAGTACTTC CSVDGVQETQYF
once TRBD1 TRBJ2-5 TRBV6-5 TGTGCCAGCAGTCGCCGGGACAGCCAAGAGACCCAGTACTTC CASSRRDSQETQYF
once TRBD1 TRBJ2-7 TRBV5-6 TGTGCCAGCAGCCGGGACAGGGGATACTCCTACGAGCAGTACTTC CASSRDRGYSYEQYF
- - TRBJ1-1 TRBV7-2 TGTGCCAGCAGCTACAGGGCCATTTCGAACACTGAAGCTTTCTTT CASSYRAISNTEAFF
- TRBD1 TRBJ2-7 TRBV6-5 TGTGCCAGCAGTTACTCTAACAGGGGTCCCTACGAGCAGTACTTC CASSYSNRGPYEQYF